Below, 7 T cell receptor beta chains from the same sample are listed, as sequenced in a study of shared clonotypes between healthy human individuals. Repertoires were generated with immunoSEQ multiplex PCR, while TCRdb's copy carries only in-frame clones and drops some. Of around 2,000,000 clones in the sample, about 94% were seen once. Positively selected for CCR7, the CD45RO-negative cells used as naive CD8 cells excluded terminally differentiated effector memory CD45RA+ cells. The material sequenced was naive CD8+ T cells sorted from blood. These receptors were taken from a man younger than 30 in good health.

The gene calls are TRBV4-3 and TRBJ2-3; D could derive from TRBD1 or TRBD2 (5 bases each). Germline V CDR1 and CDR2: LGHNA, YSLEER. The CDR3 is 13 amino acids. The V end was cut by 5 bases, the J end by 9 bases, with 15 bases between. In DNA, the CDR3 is TGCGCCAGCAGCAACGGGGCAGCTTCGACGCAGTATTTT. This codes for CASSNGAASTQYF.

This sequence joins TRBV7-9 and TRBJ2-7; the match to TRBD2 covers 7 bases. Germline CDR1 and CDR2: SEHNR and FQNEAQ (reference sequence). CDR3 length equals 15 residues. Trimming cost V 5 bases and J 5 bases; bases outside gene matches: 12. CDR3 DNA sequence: TGTGCCAGCAGCCTCGTCACCAGCGGGGACCACGAGCAGTACTTC. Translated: CASSLVTSGDHEQYF.

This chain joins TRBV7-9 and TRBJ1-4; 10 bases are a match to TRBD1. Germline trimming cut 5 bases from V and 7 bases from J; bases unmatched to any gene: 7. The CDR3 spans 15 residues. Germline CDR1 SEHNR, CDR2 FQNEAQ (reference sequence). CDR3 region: CASSPRGQGIEKLFF. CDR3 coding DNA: TGTGCCAGCAGCCCGAGGGGACAGGGGATTGAAAAACTGTTTTTT.

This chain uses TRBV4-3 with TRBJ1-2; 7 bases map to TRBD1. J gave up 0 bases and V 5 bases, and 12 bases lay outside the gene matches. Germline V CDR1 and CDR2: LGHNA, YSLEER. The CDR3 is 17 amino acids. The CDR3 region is CASSSTFTGAPNYGYTF. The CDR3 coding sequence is TGCGCCAGCAGCTCTACTTTTACAGGGGCTCCTAACTATGGCTACACCTTC.

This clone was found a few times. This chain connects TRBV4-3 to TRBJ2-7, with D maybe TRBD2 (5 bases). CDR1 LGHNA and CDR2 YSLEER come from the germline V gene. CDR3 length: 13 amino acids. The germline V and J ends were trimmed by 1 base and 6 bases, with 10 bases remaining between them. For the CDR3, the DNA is TGCGCCAGCAGCCAAGCGGCCGGGGTCGAGCAGTACTTC. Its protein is CASSQAAGVEQYF.

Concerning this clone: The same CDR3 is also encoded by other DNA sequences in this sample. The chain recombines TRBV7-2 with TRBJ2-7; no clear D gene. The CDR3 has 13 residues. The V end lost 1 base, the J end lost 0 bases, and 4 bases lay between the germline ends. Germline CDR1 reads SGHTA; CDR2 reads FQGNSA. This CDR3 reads CASSLGISYEQYF. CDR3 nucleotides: TGTGCCAGCAGCTTAGGAATCTCCTACGAGCAGTACTTC.

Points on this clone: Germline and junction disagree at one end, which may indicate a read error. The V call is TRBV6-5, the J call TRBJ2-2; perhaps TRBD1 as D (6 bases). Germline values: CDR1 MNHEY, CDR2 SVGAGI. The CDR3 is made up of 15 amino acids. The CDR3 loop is CASSYTGQNPGELFF. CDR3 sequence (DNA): TGTGCCAGCAGTTACACCGGACAGAACCCCGGGGAGCTGTTTTTT.